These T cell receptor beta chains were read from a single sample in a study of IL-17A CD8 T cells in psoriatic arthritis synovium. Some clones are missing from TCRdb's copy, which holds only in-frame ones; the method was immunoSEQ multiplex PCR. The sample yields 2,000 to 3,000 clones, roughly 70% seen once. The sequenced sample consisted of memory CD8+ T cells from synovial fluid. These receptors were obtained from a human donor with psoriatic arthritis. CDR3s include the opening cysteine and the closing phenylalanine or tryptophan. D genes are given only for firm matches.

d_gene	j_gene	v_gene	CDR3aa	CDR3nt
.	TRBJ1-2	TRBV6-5	CASSYSGRYYGYTF	TGTGCCAGCAGTTACTCCGGGCGGTACTATGGCTACACCTTC
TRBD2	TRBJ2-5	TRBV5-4	CASTEGLAGVKETQYF	TGTGCCAGCACCGAAGGACTAGCGGGGGTTAAAGAGACCCAGTACTTC
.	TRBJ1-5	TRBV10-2	CASSRGHWGNQPQHF	TGCGCCAGCAGTCGGGGACACTGGGGCAATCAGCCCCAGCATTTT
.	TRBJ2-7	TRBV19	CASSPGGGSFYEQYF	TGTGCCAGTAGTCCCGGCGGGGGCTCCTTCTACGAGCAGTACTTC
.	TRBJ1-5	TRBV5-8	CASSFPSRVNQPQHF	TGTGCCAGCAGCTTCCCGTCCAGGGTCAATCAGCCCCAGCATTTT
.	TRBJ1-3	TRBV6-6	CASSYDRIGNTIYF	TGTGCCAGCAGTTACGACCGAATTGGAAACACCATATATTTT
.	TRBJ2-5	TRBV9	CASSPSSGSQETQYF	TGTGCCAGCAGCCCTTCCTCCGGGTCCCAAGAGACCCAGTACTTC
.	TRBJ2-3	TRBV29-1	CSVDPEHVDTQYF	TGCAGCGTTGACCCCGAACACGTGGATACGCAGTATTTT
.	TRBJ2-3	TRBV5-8	CASSLGGSTDTQYF	TGTGCCAGCAGCTTGGGGGGCAGCACAGATACGCAGTATTTT
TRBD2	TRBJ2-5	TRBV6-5	CASSYFFSGAQETQYF	TGTGCCAGCAGTTACTTCTTTAGCGGGGCTCAAGAGACCCAGTACTTC